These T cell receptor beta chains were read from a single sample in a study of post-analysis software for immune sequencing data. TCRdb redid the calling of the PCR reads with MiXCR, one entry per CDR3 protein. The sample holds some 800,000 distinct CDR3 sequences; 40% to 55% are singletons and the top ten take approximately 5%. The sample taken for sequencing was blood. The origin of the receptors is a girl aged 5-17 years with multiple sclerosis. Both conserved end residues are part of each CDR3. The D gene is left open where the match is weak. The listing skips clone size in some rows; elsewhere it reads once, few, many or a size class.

CDR3nt: TGTGCCTGGAGTGCGGGGGACTACACCTTC; CDR3aa: CAWSAGDYTF; abundance: NA; j_gene: TRBJ1-2; v_gene: TRBV30; d_gene: NA
CDR3nt: TGTGCCAGCAGTTTAGGAGGCTATCGCGATACGCAGTATTTT; CDR3aa: CASSLGGYRDTQYF; abundance: once; j_gene: TRBJ2-3; v_gene: TRBV27; d_gene: NA
CDR3nt: TGTGCCAGCAGTACCACTAACGAGCAGTACTTC; CDR3aa: CASSTTNEQYF; abundance: few; j_gene: TRBJ2-7; v_gene: TRBV12-3/TRBV12-4; d_gene: NA
CDR3nt: TGTGCCAGCAGGCCCCGGCCATCTACCCCGGATAACTATGGCTACACCTTC; CDR3aa: CASRPRPSTPDNYGYTF; abundance: NA; j_gene: TRBJ1-2; v_gene: TRBV27; d_gene: NA
CDR3nt: TGTGCCAGCACCGGGGACAGGGGTTTGGGAACGCAGTATTTT; CDR3aa: CASTGDRGLGTQYF; abundance: NA; j_gene: TRBJ2-3; v_gene: TRBV5-6; d_gene: TRBD1
CDR3nt: TGCAGTGCTAGAGCGGACAACTACAATGAGCAGTTCTTC; CDR3aa: CSARADNYNEQFF; abundance: NA; j_gene: TRBJ2-1; v_gene: TRBV20-1; d_gene: NA
CDR3nt: TGTGCCAGCAGCCCGTACCCGCGGGACTGGGGGATCCAAGAGACCCAGTACTTC; CDR3aa: CASSPYPRDWGIQETQYF; abundance: once; j_gene: TRBJ2-5; v_gene: TRBV3-1; d_gene: NA
CDR3nt: TGTGCCAGCAGGTCCGGGACTGCCTACTACGAGCAGTACTTC; CDR3aa: CASRSGTAYYEQYF; abundance: NA; j_gene: TRBJ2-7; v_gene: TRBV5-8; d_gene: NA
CDR3nt: TGTGCCATCAGTGGATCCCAGCGGGAGGGCGCAGATACGCAGTATTTT; CDR3aa: CAISGSQREGADTQYF; abundance: NA; j_gene: TRBJ2-3; v_gene: TRBV10-3; d_gene: TRBD2
CDR3nt: TGTGCCAGCAAAAGGGGAGGAGGACAGCCCCAGCATTTT; CDR3aa: CASKRGGGQPQHF; abundance: NA; j_gene: TRBJ1-5; v_gene: TRBV7-2; d_gene: NA
CDR3nt: TGTGCCAGCAGCCAAGAACTCCAGGGGGCTGATGAGCAGTTCTTC; CDR3aa: CASSQELQGADEQFF; abundance: few; j_gene: TRBJ2-1; v_gene: TRBV14; d_gene: TRBD1
CDR3nt: TGTGCCAGCAGCGCTGGGGGGCTAGCGGGAGAAGAGACCCAGTACTTC; CDR3aa: CASSAGGLAGEETQYF; abundance: NA; j_gene: TRBJ2-5; v_gene: TRBV9; d_gene: TRBD2
CDR3nt: TGTGCCAGCAGCCCCCAGACAGAGTACAGTGAGCAGTACTTC; CDR3aa: CASSPQTEYSEQYF; abundance: NA; j_gene: TRBJ2-7; v_gene: TRBV7-8; d_gene: NA
CDR3nt: TGCACCGTAAGCTCCTACAATGAGCAGTTCTTC; CDR3aa: CTVSSYNEQFF; abundance: NA; j_gene: TRBJ2-1; v_gene: TRBV29-1; d_gene: NA
CDR3nt: TGTACCAGCAGCCCCGAGTCGCCGACTTATGGCTACACCTTC; CDR3aa: CTSSPESPTYGYTF; abundance: NA; j_gene: TRBJ1-2; v_gene: TRBV28; d_gene: NA
CDR3nt: TGCGCCAGCAGCCAAGATCAGGGGGAGGGATATCGGAACACTGAAGCTTTCTTT; CDR3aa: CASSQDQGEGYRNTEAFF; abundance: NA; j_gene: TRBJ1-1; v_gene: TRBV4-3; d_gene: TRBD1
CDR3nt: TGTGCCAGCAGTCCCCCAATCGCGGCAGGGGCTAATCAGCCCCAGCATTTT; CDR3aa: CASSPPIAAGANQPQHF; abundance: NA; j_gene: TRBJ1-5; v_gene: TRBV28; d_gene: NA
CDR3nt: TGCAGTGCTAGAGATTGGGGGCTAGCGGGGAGACAAGAGACCCAGTACTTC; CDR3aa: CSARDWGLAGRQETQYF; abundance: NA; j_gene: TRBJ2-5; v_gene: TRBV20-1; d_gene: TRBD2
CDR3nt: TGTGCCAGCAGCTTAGATACCCAGACCCAGTACTTC; CDR3aa: CASSLDTQTQYF; abundance: NA; j_gene: TRBJ2-5; v_gene: TRBV7-2; d_gene: NA
CDR3nt: TGTGCCAGCAGTGGTCCAGGGTCACCCTACGAGCAGTACTTC; CDR3aa: CASSGPGSPYEQYF; abundance: NA; j_gene: TRBJ2-7; v_gene: TRBV28; d_gene: NA
CDR3nt: TGTGCCAGCAGCCCGCAAACAGGGGGATATACTGAAGCTTTCTTT; CDR3aa: CASSPQTGGYTEAFF; abundance: NA; j_gene: TRBJ1-1; v_gene: TRBV3-1; d_gene: TRBD1
CDR3nt: TGTGCCAGCAGTTTATACCAGACCACTGAAGCTTTCTTT; CDR3aa: CASSLYQTTEAFF; abundance: few; j_gene: TRBJ1-1; v_gene: TRBV28; d_gene: NA
CDR3nt: TGTGCCAGCAGCAACGCTTTTAGCGGGAGGGCCCAAGAGACCCAGTACTTC; CDR3aa: CASSNAFSGRAQETQYF; abundance: NA; j_gene: TRBJ2-5; v_gene: TRBV3-1; d_gene: TRBD2
CDR3nt: TGCAGCGCTGGGACTAGCGGGGAGGGGGAGCAGTACTTC; CDR3aa: CSAGTSGEGEQYF; abundance: NA; j_gene: TRBJ2-4; v_gene: TRBV29-1; d_gene: TRBD2
CDR3nt: TGTGCCACCAGCCGGATAGGACCCGGGACTAGTGGGACTCAAGAGACCCAGTACTTC; CDR3aa: CATSRIGPGTSGTQETQYF; abundance: few; j_gene: TRBJ2-5; v_gene: TRBV15; d_gene: TRBD2
CDR3nt: TGTGCCAGCAGCCGCTCCGGGGCCCGCTATGGCTACACCTTC; CDR3aa: CASSRSGARYGYTF; abundance: NA; j_gene: TRBJ1-2; v_gene: TRBV3-1; d_gene: NA
CDR3nt: TGTGCCAGCAGTACGACAGCGAACCGCGCGGATGGCTACACCTTC; CDR3aa: CASSTTANRADGYTF; abundance: NA; j_gene: TRBJ1-2; v_gene: TRBV27; d_gene: NA
CDR3nt: TGTGCCAGCAGTTCCGGGCTGACCCAGTACTTC; CDR3aa: CASSSGLTQYF; abundance: NA; j_gene: TRBJ2-5; v_gene: TRBV12-3/TRBV12-4; d_gene: NA
CDR3nt: TGTGCCAGCAGATCAACAGGGGAAGGGGGCTATGGCTACACCTTC; CDR3aa: CASRSTGEGGYGYTF; abundance: NA; j_gene: TRBJ1-2; v_gene: TRBV6-5; d_gene: TRBD1
CDR3nt: TGTGCCACCAGCAGCCACCCTGTGGCAGGCGAAGCTACTAACTATGGCTACACCTTC; CDR3aa: CATSSHPVAGEATNYGYTF; abundance: few; j_gene: TRBJ1-2; v_gene: TRBV15; d_gene: NA
CDR3nt: TGTGCCATCAGTGAAGGCAGCCTCCAAGAGACCCAGTACTTC; CDR3aa: CAISEGSLQETQYF; abundance: few; j_gene: TRBJ2-5; v_gene: TRBV10-3; d_gene: NA
CDR3nt: TGCGCCAGCAGCCTGCAGGGGATTTACACAGATACGCAGTATTTT; CDR3aa: CASSLQGIYTDTQYF; abundance: few; j_gene: TRBJ2-3; v_gene: TRBV4-3; d_gene: NA
CDR3nt: TGCAGCGTTCGTGGTCAGGACGGGAGCACAGATACGCAGTATTTT; CDR3aa: CSVRGQDGSTDTQYF; abundance: few; j_gene: TRBJ2-3; v_gene: TRBV29-1; d_gene: NA
CDR3nt: TGTGCCAGCAGCCGACAGGTTGAAAAACTGTTTTTT; CDR3aa: CASSRQVEKLFF; abundance: NA; j_gene: TRBJ1-4; v_gene: TRBV6-6; d_gene: NA
CDR3nt: TGTGCCAGCACCCGAGCCCTTATTTATGAGCAGTTCTTC; CDR3aa: CASTRALIYEQFF; abundance: NA; j_gene: TRBJ2-1; v_gene: TRBV12-3/TRBV12-4; d_gene: NA
CDR3nt: TGTGCCACCGTATCTATCACTGAAGCTTTCTTT; CDR3aa: CATVSITEAFF; abundance: few; j_gene: TRBJ1-1; v_gene: TRBV6-1; d_gene: NA
CDR3nt: TGTGCCAGCAGCTTTCAGGGGTGGAACACCGGGGAGCTGTTTTTT; CDR3aa: CASSFQGWNTGELFF; abundance: NA; j_gene: TRBJ2-2; v_gene: TRBV7-9; d_gene: NA
CDR3nt: TGCAGTGCTAGTTTACAAGAGACCCAGTACTTC; CDR3aa: CSASLQETQYF; abundance: few; j_gene: TRBJ2-5; v_gene: TRBV20-1; d_gene: NA
CDR3nt: TGTGCCACCAGTGGAGGGGGGCGTGGAGATACGCAGTATTTT; CDR3aa: CATSGGGRGDTQYF; abundance: NA; j_gene: TRBJ2-3; v_gene: TRBV24-1; d_gene: NA
CDR3nt: TGTGCCAGCAGAAAATCAGGGGCCGGGGAGCTGTTTTTT; CDR3aa: CASRKSGAGELFF; abundance: NA; j_gene: TRBJ2-2; v_gene: TRBV27; d_gene: NA
CDR3nt: TGTGCCAGCAGTTCAGGCGTGGGATCCTACGAGCAGTACTTC; CDR3aa: CASSSGVGSYEQYF; abundance: NA; j_gene: TRBJ2-7; v_gene: TRBV12-3/TRBV12-4; d_gene: NA
CDR3nt: TGTGCCAGCAGCACCCGGGACAGGCCGTACGAGCAGTACTTC; CDR3aa: CASSTRDRPYEQYF; abundance: few; j_gene: TRBJ2-7; v_gene: TRBV12-3/TRBV12-4; d_gene: TRBD1
CDR3nt: TGTGCCACCAGTGGGGGACTCTCCATATACAATGAGCAGTTCTTC; CDR3aa: CATSGGLSIYNEQFF; abundance: NA; j_gene: TRBJ2-1; v_gene: TRBV24-1; d_gene: NA
CDR3nt: TGTGCCAGCAGCTTAGCAACAGGGGGCGGCCACGAGCAGTACTTC; CDR3aa: CASSLATGGGHEQYF; abundance: NA; j_gene: TRBJ2-7; v_gene: TRBV5-5; d_gene: TRBD1
CDR3nt: TGTGCCAGCAGCCCCTCCAGGGGGACTAGGGAAAATGAGCAGTTCTTC; CDR3aa: CASSPSRGTRENEQFF; abundance: few; j_gene: TRBJ2-1; v_gene: TRBV4-2; d_gene: NA
CDR3nt: TGTGCCAGCAGCTTAGAGGGAGGGGTGTGGGATGAGCAGTTCTTC; CDR3aa: CASSLEGGVWDEQFF; abundance: NA; j_gene: TRBJ2-1; v_gene: TRBV7-8; d_gene: TRBD2
CDR3nt: TGTGCCAGCAGCCCTATACTAGCCGGCAATGAGCAGTTCTTC; CDR3aa: CASSPILAGNEQFF; abundance: NA; j_gene: TRBJ2-1; v_gene: TRBV7-9; d_gene: NA
CDR3nt: TGTGCCAAGCCCCGACAGGGCCTATATGGCTACACCTTC; CDR3aa: CAKPRQGLYGYTF; abundance: NA; j_gene: TRBJ1-2; v_gene: TRBV27; d_gene: TRBD1
CDR3nt: TGTGCCAGCAGTCCACCCCTAGCGGGAGTTAAAGAGACCCAGTACTTC; CDR3aa: CASSPPLAGVKETQYF; abundance: few; j_gene: TRBJ2-5; v_gene: TRBV11-2; d_gene: TRBD2
CDR3nt: TGTGCCAGCAGCCGGGGGTCGAAGGGGTCCAATGAGCAGTTCTTC; CDR3aa: CASSRGSKGSNEQFF; abundance: NA; j_gene: TRBJ2-1; v_gene: TRBV7-3; d_gene: NA
CDR3nt: TGTGCCAGCTCACCACCGGTCCGGGATACGCAGTATTTT; CDR3aa: CASSPPVRDTQYF; abundance: NA; j_gene: TRBJ2-3; v_gene: TRBV18; d_gene: NA
CDR3nt: TGCAGTGCTAGAGATGGAGGGGGCAGGTTGACCTCCTACAATGAGCAGTTCTTC; CDR3aa: CSARDGGGRLTSYNEQFF; abundance: NA; j_gene: TRBJ2-1; v_gene: TRBV20-1; d_gene: NA
CDR3nt: TGTGCCAGCAGGCGGCGACAGGGCCTAGCCAAAAACATTCAGTACTTC; CDR3aa: CASRRRQGLAKNIQYF; abundance: few; j_gene: TRBJ2-4; v_gene: TRBV27; d_gene: TRBD1
CDR3nt: TGCGCCAGCAGCTTGGGTCTACAGGGGGGCCAAGAGACCCAGTACTTC; CDR3aa: CASSLGLQGGQETQYF; abundance: few; j_gene: TRBJ2-5; v_gene: TRBV5-1; d_gene: TRBD1
CDR3nt: TGTGCCAGCAGCTTGGGGGACGCTCGAGCTTTCTTT; CDR3aa: CASSLGDARAFF; abundance: NA; j_gene: TRBJ1-1; v_gene: TRBV13; d_gene: NA